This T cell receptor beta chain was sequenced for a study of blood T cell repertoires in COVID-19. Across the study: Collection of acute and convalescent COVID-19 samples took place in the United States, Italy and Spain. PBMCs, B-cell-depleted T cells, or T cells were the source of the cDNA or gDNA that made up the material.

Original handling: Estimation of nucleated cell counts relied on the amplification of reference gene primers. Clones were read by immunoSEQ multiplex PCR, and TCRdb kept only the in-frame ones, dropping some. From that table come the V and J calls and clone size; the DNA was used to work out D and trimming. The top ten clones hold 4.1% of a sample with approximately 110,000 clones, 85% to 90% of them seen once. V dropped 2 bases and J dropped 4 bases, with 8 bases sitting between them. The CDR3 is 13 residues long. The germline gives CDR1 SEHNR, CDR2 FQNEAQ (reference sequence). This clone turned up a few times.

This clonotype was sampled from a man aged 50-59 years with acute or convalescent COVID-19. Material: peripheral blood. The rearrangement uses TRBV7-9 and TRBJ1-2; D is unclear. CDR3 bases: TGTGCCAGCAGCTTAACCCAGGTCTATGGCTACACCTTC. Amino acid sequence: CASSLTQVYGYTF. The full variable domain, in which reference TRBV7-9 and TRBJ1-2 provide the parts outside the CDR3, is DTGVSQNPRHKITKRGQNVTFRCDPISEHNRLYWYRQTLGQGPEFLTYFQNEAQLEKSRLLSDRFSAERPKGSFSTLEIQRTEQGDSAMYLCASSLTQVYGYTFGSGTRLTVV.